This TCR beta chain is from a study of blood T cell repertoires in COVID-19. Study-level background: COVID-19 samples collected from the United States, Italy and Spain covered acute and convalescent phases. T cells, B-cell-depleted T cells, or PBMCs provided the cDNA or gDNA that served as material.

With 6 bases clipped from V and 0 bases from J, the junction kept 5 bases outside the gene matches. The CDR3 extends over 15 amino acids. Per the germline V gene, CDR1 is SGHAT and CDR2 is FQNNGV. In the source study's methods: Amplification of reference gene primers provided the estimated nucleated cell counts. The repertoire was sequenced with immunoSEQ multiplex PCR; TCRdb's copy has only in-frame clones and lacks some. The D gene and trimming were derived from the DNA, and the V and J assignments and clone size from that table. In the table there are a few hundred thousand clones, about 85% of which are singletons.

The receptor comes from a young woman with acute or convalescent COVID-19. Sequenced input: peripheral blood. The chain carries TRBV11-2 and TRBJ2-3; 8 nucleotides match TRBD2. The CDR3 DNA reads TGTGCCAGCAGTCATAGCGGGACTAGCACAGATACGCAGTATTTT. This sequence encodes CASSHSGTSTDTQYF.